These 32 T cell receptor beta chains were all obtained from the same sample, sequenced in a study of blood T cell repertoires in COVID-19. Profiling relied on immunoSEQ multiplex PCR, and the TCRdb table lists in-frame clones only, not all of them. The sample includes some 270,000 clones, roughly 89% of them seen just once. Sequencing was performed on peripheral blood. The receptors shown here come from a woman aged 40 to 55 who had recovered from COVID-19.

The genes are TRBV9 and TRBJ1-1; 7 nucleotides match TRBD1. The V and J ends lost 4 bases and 6 bases, in that order; junction bases with no gene match: 15. This CDR3 spans 16 amino acids. Germline CDR1 SGDLS, CDR2 YYNGEE. The CDR3 nucleotides read TGTGCCAGCAGCCCAATATCTTCAACAGGGGTGCCTGAAGCTTTCTTT. This gives the protein CASSPISSTGVPEAFF.

Here the CDR3 reads CASSPRGGGVNSPLHF. CDR3 nucleotides: TGTGCCAGCAGCCCGAGGGGAGGAGGGGTAAATTCACCCCTCCACTTT. The chain links TRBV9 to TRBJ1-6; D possibly corresponds to TRBD1 (5 bases). V was clipped by 4 bases and J by 7 bases, with 18 bases between them. CDR1 and CDR2 from the germline V gene are SGDLS and YYNGEE. The CDR3 sequence is 16 residues long.

This clone has a handful of counts. The genes are TRBV5-1 and TRBJ2-2; the D is unclear. The CDR3 consists of 14 residues. Germline V lookup: CDR1 SGHRS, CDR2 YFSETQ. With 2 bases removed from V and 3 bases from J, the gap between germline ends came to 8 bases. The CDR3 sequence: CASSFVADTGELFF. The CDR3 DNA is TGCGCCAGCAGCTTCGTGGCAGACACCGGGGAGCTGTTTTTT. Looking up the rest from reference TRBV5-1 and TRBJ2-2 gives the full variable domain: KAGVTQTPRYLIKTRGQQVTLSCSPISGHRSVSWYQQTPGQGLQFLFEYFSETQRNKGNFPGRFSGRQFSNSRSEMNVSTLELGDSALYLCASSFVADTGELFFGEGSRLTVL.

This chain joins TRBV6-6 and TRBJ2-7; 7 positions agree with TRBD2. Unmatched junction bases numbered 7, after V lost 4 bases and J lost 1 base. Germline-derived CDR1 and CDR2 are MNHNY and SVGAGI (reference sequence). The CDR3 covers 15 residues. Here the CDR3 DNA reads TGTGCCAGCAGTTTTCTCGGAGCGGGATCCTACGAGCAGTACGTC. Amino acids: CASSFLGAGSYEQYV.

J is TRBJ2-6 and V is TRBV15; a possible D gene is TRBD2 (6 bases). Between the trimmed V and J ends, which lost 0 bases and 0 bases, there was a span of 12 bases. Germline-derived CDR1 and CDR2 are LNHNV and YYDKDF (reference sequence). The CDR3 is 18 residues long. The CDR3 DNA sequence: TGTGCCACCAGCAGAGATCGGAGGGCCGACTCTGGGGCCAACGTCCTGACTTTC. Its translation: CATSRDRRADSGANVLTF.

The gene calls are TRBV12-2 and TRBJ2-1; the table's D call, TRBD2, was not checked against the DNA. TRBV12-2 is flagged as a pseudogene. The CDR3 spans 17 residues. This CDR3 reads CASRLEGSGSSYNEQFF. The DNA for the CDR3 is TGTGCAAGTCGCTTAGAAGGTAGCGGGAGCTCCTACAATGAGCAGTTCTTC.

This chain's CDR3 is CASSDPTGSYEQYV. The CDR3 nucleotides read TGTGCCAGCAGTGATCCGACTGGATCCTACGAGCAGTACGTC. The chain has TRBV6-1 and TRBJ2-7; D unresolved. Trimming left V 3 bases short and J 1 base short, with 10 bases between. CDR1 MNHNS and CDR2 SASEGT come from the germline V gene. The CDR3 is 14 residues long.

The table lists this clone with a count of one. V and J are TRBV7-2 and TRBJ2-3; D is ambiguous. Germline CDR1 reads SGHTA; CDR2 reads FQGNSA. The CDR3 is 12 amino acids. V was clipped by 4 bases and J by 5 bases, with 7 bases between them. The CDR3 nucleotides are TGTGCCAGCAGCTACTACATAGATACGCAGTATTTT. It encodes CASSYYIDTQYF. Combining the CDR3 with reference TRBV7-2 and TRBJ2-3 gives the whole variable domain GAGVSQSPSNKVTEKGKDVELRCDPISGHTALYWYRQSLGQGLEFLIYFQGNSAPDKSGLPSDRFSAERTGGSVSTLTIQRTQQEDSAVYLCASSYYIDTQYFGPGTRLTVL.

V gene TRBV6-4 combines with J gene TRBJ1-1; 9 bases agree with TRBD1. The junction had 10 bases not matched to a gene; V was cut back by 3 bases and J by 5 bases. The V gene's germline CDR1 is MRHNA and CDR2 SNTAGT. The CDR3 length is 16 residues. Here the CDR3 reads CASSERGDRVNTEAFF. In nucleotides, the CDR3 is TGTGCCAGCAGTGAGAGGGGGGACAGGGTAAATACTGAAGCTTTCTTT.

This chain uses TRBV19 with TRBJ2-3; 7 nucleotides align to TRBD2. Germline assignment: CDR1 LNHDA and CDR2 SQIVND (reference sequence). This CDR3 region has 14 residues. The trim removed 5 bases at V and 8 bases at J, leaving 10 bases unmatched. CDR3 sequence reads: CASSPDGGGSTQYF. In DNA form, the CDR3 reads TGTGCCAGTAGTCCCGATGGGGGGGGGAGTACGCAGTATTTT. Together with reference TRBV19 and TRBJ2-3, the CDR3 gives the full variable domain: DGGITQSPKYLFRKEGQNVTLSCEQNLNHDAMYWYRQDPGQGLRLIYYSQIVNDFQKGDIAEGYSVSREKKESFPLTVTSAQKNPTAFYLCASSPDGGGSTQYFGPGTRLTVL.

The gene calls are TRBV28 and TRBJ1-2; the match to TRBD1 covers 8 bases. V gave up 5 bases and J gave up 5 bases; unmatched junction bases: 13. Germline values: CDR1 MDHEN, CDR2 SYDVKM. The CDR3 is made up of 16 amino acids. CDR3 in DNA: TGTGCCAGCAGTATAATGGGCGCAGGGGGCGGGTATGGCTACACCTTC. Protein product: CASSIMGAGGGYGYTF.

The chain carries TRBV10-2 and TRBJ2-1, with TRBD2 matching over 8 bases. The germline V gene encodes CDR1 WSHSY and CDR2 SAAADI. J gave up 0 bases and V 2 bases, and 0 bases lay outside the gene matches. This CDR3 is 15 amino acids long. Here the CDR3 reads CASSESGSSYNEQFF. CDR3 nucleotides: TGCGCCAGCAGTGAGAGCGGGAGCTCCTACAATGAGCAGTTCTTC.

Turning to this clone: Other DNA sequences in the sample encode the same CDR3. V is TRBV7-9 and J is TRBJ2-2; D is unclear. Germline V gives CDR1 SEHNR, CDR2 FQNEAQ (reference sequence). This CDR3 contains 15 residues. Trimming removed 0 bases at V and 4 bases at J, with 9 bases between. Here the CDR3 DNA reads TGTGCCAGCAGCTTAGCAGGCTCGGGCACCGGGGAGCTGTTTTTT. Its translation: CASSLAGSGTGELFF.

The rearrangement uses TRBV30 and TRBJ1-5; 7 bases align to TRBD1. Germline CDR1 GTSNPN, CDR2 SVGIG (reference sequence). The length of the CDR3 is 14 residues. V was pared by 2 bases and J by 2 bases, with 3 bases of the junction left unmatched. CDR3 sequence: CAWSYDRGNQPQHF. As DNA, the CDR3 is TGTGCCTGGAGTTATGACAGGGGCAATCAGCCCCAGCATTTT.

The gene calls are TRBV2 and TRBJ1-3; 9 bases are shared with TRBD1. The CDR3 runs 15 residues. Per germline, CDR1 SNHLY and CDR2 FYNNEI. Trimming removed 6 bases from V and 2 bases from J; junction bases left unmatched: 5. The DNA of the CDR3 is TGTGCCAGCAGCACCGACAGGGGGGCTGGAAACACCATATATTTT. Its translation: CASSTDRGAGNTIYF.

The chain joins TRBV5-1 to TRBJ2-7, with a weak D call TRBD2 (6 bases). Between the trimmed V and J ends, which lost 9 bases and 3 bases, there was a span of 22 bases. The CDR3 spans 15 residues. Germline V gene lookup returns CDR1 SGHRS and CDR2 YFSETQ. CDR3 protein: CAKTQGGTYNYEQYF. For the CDR3, the DNA is TGCGCCAAGACCCAGGGCGGGACTTACAACTACGAGCAGTACTTC.

In nucleotides, the CDR3 is TGCGCCAGCAAGGGACTAGCGGTCACAGATACGCAGTATTTT. Encoded protein: CASKGLAVTDTQYF. The rearrangement joins TRBV10-2 to TRBJ2-3; 11 nucleotides match TRBD2. CDR3 size: 14 residues. The V gene's germline CDR1 is WSHSY and CDR2 SAAADI. With 7 bases clipped from V and 2 bases from J, the junction kept 2 bases outside the gene matches.

The chain links TRBV6-6 to TRBJ1-6; D unclear. The CDR3 runs to 15 residues. The germline V gene has CDR1 MNHNY and CDR2 SVGAGI (reference sequence). V lost 6 bases and J lost 9, with 18 bases in between. The chain's CDR3 is CASSSEGISGSPLHF. CDR3 nucleotide sequence: TGTGCCAGCAGCTCTGAGGGAATATCGGGTTCACCCCTCCACTTT.

The rearrangement joins TRBV5-4 to TRBJ2-2; unclear D gene. The CDR3 totals 15 residues. Between the trimmed V and J ends, which lost 0 bases and 1 base, there was a span of 7 bases. Germline assignment: CDR1 SGHNT and CDR2 YYREEE (reference sequence). CDR3 sequence: CASSLDSRNTGELFF. For the CDR3, the DNA is TGTGCCAGCAGCTTGGACTCACGGAACACCGGGGAGCTGTTTTTT.

The chain uses TRBV7-3 and TRBJ2-2, with TRBD2 matching 11 bases. V was pared by 6 bases and J by 4 bases, with 7 bases of the junction left unmatched. CDR1 and CDR2 from the germline V gene are SGHTA and FQGTGA. The CDR3 is 16 amino acids. The CDR3 DNA is TGTGCCAGCAGGAGGACCGGGACTAGCGGCACCGGGGAGCTGTTTTTT. It codes for CASRRTGTSGTGELFF.

This clone appeared a single time. The chain employs TRBV28 and TRBJ2-7; no reliable D call. V was trimmed by 8 bases and J by 0 bases, leaving 14 bases between them. Looked up from germline, CDR1 is MDHEN and CDR2 is SYDVKM. CDR3 length: 14 amino acids. CDR3 sequence reads: CASSTPAGSYEQYF. The CDR3 DNA is TGTGCCAGCTCGACACCGGCCGGCTCCTACGAGCAGTACTTC.

This clone was seen just once. The rearrangement joins TRBV25-1 to TRBJ2-7, with D possibly matching TRBD2 (6 bases). V lost 4 bases to trimming and J lost 2 bases, with 15 bases between them. From germline, CDR1 is MGHDK and CDR2 SYGVNS. The CDR3 length is 15 residues. The CDR3 nucleotides are TGTGCCAGCAGTGGCCCGGGACTGGGGACCTACGAGCAGTACTTC. This sequence encodes CASSGPGLGTYEQYF.

The chain uses TRBV19 and TRBJ1-1; D unclear. The CDR3 runs to 13 residues. Germline lookup yields CDR1 LNHDA and CDR2 SQIVND (reference sequence). Trimming removed 5 bases at V and 5 bases at J, with 12 bases between. Here the CDR3 reads CASSLYRGTEAFF. In DNA form, the CDR3 reads TGTGCCAGTAGTCTCTACCGAGGAACTGAAGCTTTCTTT.

This chain connects TRBV9 to TRBJ2-1; 11 bases fit TRBD2. The CDR3 is 17 amino acids. From germline, CDR1 is SGDLS and CDR2 YYNGEE. Germline trimming cut 3 bases from V and 5 bases from J; bases unmatched to any gene: 10. The CDR3 reads CASSATPGTSGNNEQFF. Written as DNA, the CDR3 is TGTGCCAGCAGCGCTACCCCGGGGACTAGCGGCAACAATGAGCAGTTCTTC.

The rearrangement links TRBV4-1 to TRBJ2-4; TRBD1 matches 9 bases. The germline V gene encodes CDR1 MGHRA and CDR2 YSYEKL. V shed 2 bases, J shed 5 bases, and the junction held 10 bases outside the gene matches. The CDR3 consists of 17 residues. CDR3 DNA sequence: TGCGCCAGCAGCCAACCGACTTCCGGGACAGGGCAAAACATTCAGTACTTC. Protein product: CASSQPTSGTGQNIQYF.

V usage is TRBV27 and J usage is TRBJ2-7, with a weak D call TRBD2 (6 bases). CDR1 and CDR2 from the germline V gene are MNHEY and SMNVEV (reference sequence). CDR3 size: 15 residues. V was cut by 2 bases and J by 0 bases, with 11 bases left in between. The CDR3 here is CASSLGGGFSYEQYF. CDR3 DNA sequence: TGTGCCAGCAGTTTAGGTGGGGGGTTCTCCTACGAGCAGTACTTC.

The V and J genes are TRBV11-3 and TRBJ1-2; TRBD1 might be the D (5 bases). The CDR3 consists of 16 residues. Germline CDR1 and CDR2: SGHNT and YENEEA. Trimming removed 2 bases from V and 1 base from J, with 14 bases in between. The CDR3 is CASSLTEGALNYGYTF. CDR3 nucleotide sequence: TGTGCCAGCAGCTTAACCGAAGGGGCCCTTAACTATGGCTACACCTTC. The variable domain in full, completed from reference TRBV11-3 and TRBJ1-2, reads EAGVVQSPRYKIIEKKQPVAFWCNPISGHNTLYWYLQNLGQGPELLIRYENEEAVDDSQLPKDRFSAERLKGVDSTLKIQPAELGDSAVYLCASSLTEGALNYGYTFGSGTRLTVV.

The CDR3 sequence is CASSVDGWSSYNEQFF. The CDR3 region has the DNA TGTGCCAGCAGCGTAGATGGGTGGAGCTCCTACAATGAGCAGTTCTTC. The chain uses TRBV9 and TRBJ2-1; D is uncertain. The germline gives CDR1 SGDLS, CDR2 YYNGEE. Trimming took 0 bases from V and 0 from J, leaving 10 bases between them. There are 16 residues in the CDR3. The variable domain in full, with the rest retrieved from reference TRBV9 and TRBJ2-1, is DSGVTQTPKHLITATGQRVTLRCSPRSGDLSVYWYQQSLDQGLQFLIQYYNGEERAKGNILERFSAQQFPDLHSELNLSSLELGDSALYFCASSVDGWSSYNEQFFGPGTRLTVL.

The genes are TRBV27 and TRBJ1-5, with D hard to call. The germline V gene has CDR1 MNHEY and CDR2 SMNVEV (reference sequence). The CDR3 totals 16 residues. Trimming shortened V by 0 bases and J by 1 base, and 10 bases separated the two germline ends. The CDR3 DNA sequence: TGTGCCAGCAGTTTATCGGAGGGAAGAAGCAATCAGCCCCAGCATTTT. It encodes CASSLSEGRSNQPQHF.

The J gene is TRBJ2-5, the V gene TRBV6-1, with 9 bases identical to TRBD2. J lost 1 base, V lost 2 bases, and 8 bases had no gene match. Germline CDR1 MNHNS, CDR2 SASEGT. This CDR3 is 17 amino acids long. The CDR3 sequence is CASSESVSGSIQETQYF. For the CDR3, the DNA is TGTGCCAGCAGTGAATCGGTTAGCGGGAGTATCCAAGAGACCCAGTACTTC.

About this clone: One end of the junction varies from germline; a read error may be responsible. V usage is TRBV18 and J usage is TRBJ2-1; 9 bases are a match to TRBD2. The CDR3 is made up of 15 amino acids. Per the germline V gene, CDR1 is KGHSH and CDR2 is LQKENI. CDR3: CASSPLAGGNNEQFF. The CDR3 DNA follows: TGTGCCAGCTCGCCACTAGCGGGTGGAAACAATGAGCAGTTCTTC.

The rearrangement links TRBV5-1 to TRBJ1-4; 11 nucleotides match TRBD1. The germline V gene encodes CDR1 SGHRS and CDR2 YFSETQ. After removal of 0 bases from V and 7 bases from J, the junction contained 2 bases not matched to a gene. CDR3 length: 15 residues. For the CDR3, the DNA is TGCGCCAGCAGCTTGGAAGGGACAGGGGGTGAAAAACTGTTTTTT. Its protein product is CASSLEGTGGEKLFF. Supplemented by reference TRBV5-1 and TRBJ1-4, the full variable domain reads KAGVTQTPRYLIKTRGQQVTLSCSPISGHRSVSWYQQTPGQGLQFLFEYFSETQRNKGNFPGRFSGRQFSNSRSEMNVSTLELGDSALYLCASSLEGTGGEKLFFGSGTQLSVL.